This TCR beta chain was sequenced in a study of blood T cell repertoires in COVID-19. Across the whole study: Specimens from acute and convalescent COVID-19 originated in the United States, Italy and Spain. PBMCs, B-cell-depleted T cells, or T cells provided the cDNA or gDNA that made up the material.

From germline, CDR1 is MNHEY and CDR2 SMNVEV (reference sequence). The V and J ends lost 8 bases and 4 bases respectively, with 8 bases between them. This CDR3 is 11 amino acids long. Original processing methods: The assay estimated nucleated cells by amplifying reference gene primers. Sequenced by immunoSEQ multiplex PCR; TCRdb stores in-frame clones only, minus some. V, J and clone size were drawn from that table, and D and trimming were deduced from the DNA. Seen here are about 170,000 clones, about 80% observed once, and the top ten hold 11%. The sample taken for sequencing was peripheral blood. The chain is built from TRBV27 and TRBJ1-2, with D hard to call. This TCR was recovered from a man between 65 and 85 years old with active or convalescent COVID-19. The CDR3 spells CASGWAYGYTF. The CDR3 DNA is TGTGCCAGCGGTTGGGCCTATGGCTACACCTTC.